What follows is one TCR beta chain and its context. This CDR3 contains 12 residues. The germline gives CDR1 LGHDT, CDR2 YNNKEL (reference sequence). Trimming cost V 1 base and J 7 bases, with 7 bases left between them. Per the study methods: Amplified reference gene primers provided the basis for estimating nucleated cell counts. Produced via immunoSEQ multiplex PCR; TCRdb's table is partial and in-frame only. Clone size and V and J calls were adopted from that table, with D and trimming inferred from the DNA. This sample yields about 120,000 clones, of which over 70% are seen a single time; 25% to 35% belongs to the top ten. The sample originates from a study of blood T cell repertoires in COVID-19. Whole-study context: Spain, Italy and the United States supplied samples that represented acute and convalescent COVID-19. Sources were T cells, B-cell-depleted T cells, or PBMCs; the material itself was cDNA or gDNA.

The chain is built from TRBV3-1 (or the pseudogene TRBV3-2) and TRBJ1-2; D gene uncertain. The sequencing sample was made of peripheral blood. This TCR was recovered from a woman aged 65 to 85 with acute or convalescent COVID-19. Here the CDR3 DNA reads TGTGCCAGCAGCCAAGGAAACAGTGGCTACACCTTC. Its translation is CASSQGNSGYTF.